The next 17 T cell receptor beta chains were all read from a single sample in a study of T cell responses to AZD1222 COVID-19 vaccine. Generated by immunoSEQ multiplex PCR, the TCRdb table keeps only in-frame clones and is missing some. The sample shows more than 100,000 clones, roughly 85% of them seen only once. Here the sequenced sample was peripheral blood, taken 28 days after the second dose of the MenACWY control vaccine. The receptors were gathered from an adult who received the MenACWY meningococcal vaccine as a control.

This clone was detected only a few times. J is TRBJ1-2 and V is TRBV6-1; D is perhaps TRBD1 (6 bases). Germline V lookup: CDR1 MNHNS, CDR2 SASEGT. This CDR3 contains 13 residues. V shed 1 base and J shed 7 bases, with 10 bases lying between them. CDR3 amino acids: CASSEVGGPGYTF. The CDR3 coding sequence is TGTGCCAGCAGTGAAGTAGGGGGGCCTGGCTACACCTTC.

J is TRBJ1-2 and V is TRBV5-1, with 8 nucleotides matching TRBD1. J gave up 4 bases and V 1 base, and 9 bases lay outside the gene matches. In germline, CDR1 is SGHRS, CDR2 YFSETQ. The CDR3 contains 16 residues. In nucleotides, the CDR3 is TGCGCCAGCAGCTTGATTCCGGGACAGGACTCCTATGGCTACACCTTC. This encodes CASSLIPGQDSYGYTF. Full variable domain (remainder filled in from reference TRBV5-1 and TRBJ1-2): KAGVTQTPRYLIKTRGQQVTLSCSPISGHRSVSWYQQTPGQGLQFLFEYFSETQRNKGNFPGRFSGRQFSNSRSEMNVSTLELGDSALYLCASSLIPGQDSYGYTFGSGTRLTVV.

The J gene is TRBJ1-2, the V gene TRBV19; D remains unclear. Germline V lookup: CDR1 LNHDA, CDR2 SQIVND (reference sequence). V shed 5 bases and J shed 6 bases, with 13 bases lying between them. The CDR3 consists of 13 residues. CDR3 loop: CASSLPGRHGYTF. CDR3 in DNA: TGTGCCAGTAGTCTCCCGGGGAGACATGGCTACACCTTC.

The rearrangement joins TRBV5-1 to TRBJ2-7; weak D call: TRBD1 (6 bases). This CDR3 has 15 residues. Germline V gene sequence: CDR1 SGHRS, CDR2 YFSETQ. The V end was cut by 2 bases, the J end by 2 bases, with 14 bases between. In DNA, the CDR3 is TGCGCCAGCAGCTTCCACCCAGGGGACACCTACGAGCAGTACGTC. It yields the protein CASSFHPGDTYEQYV.

The V call is TRBV20-1, the J call TRBJ2-2; tentatively, D is TRBD1 (5 bases). Germline values: CDR1 DFQATT, CDR2 SNEGSKA (reference sequence). V gave up 3 bases and J gave up 1 base, with 18 bases separating them. CDR3 length: 17 residues. CDR3 region: CSASKGVTGVNTGELFF. In nucleotides, the CDR3 is TGCAGTGCTAGTAAAGGTGTCACAGGCGTGAACACCGGGGAGCTGTTTTTT.

In regard to this clone: It is unclear where the CDR3 begins or ends on the DNA, so no DNA is shown, and the CDR3 is as TCRdb lists it. V is TRBV5-1 and J is TRBJ2-5; TRBD1 is the table's D call and was not checked against the DNA. Germline CDR1 reads SGHRS; CDR2 reads YFSETQ. The length of the CDR3 is 15 amino acids, counting both ends. The CDR3 loop reads CASSLGTGFLETQYF.

The chain has TRBV5-1 and TRBJ1-2; 9 bases fit TRBD1. The CDR3 is 14 amino acids. Germline V lookup: CDR1 SGHRS, CDR2 YFSETQ. V trimming: 3 bases; J trimming: 2 bases; junction bases outside the gene matches: 2. CDR3 residues: CASSSTGGNYGYTF. CDR3 DNA: TGCGCCAGCAGCTCAACAGGGGGCAACTATGGCTACACCTTC.

The genes are TRBV6-5 and TRBJ1-1; D not resolved. Germline V lookup: CDR1 MNHEY, CDR2 SVGAGI. The CDR3 is 14 residues long. V lost 0 bases and J lost 4, with 9 bases in between. The CDR3 spells CASSYSVRVTEAFF. The CDR3 nucleotides read TGTGCCAGCAGTTACTCGGTTAGAGTCACTGAAGCTTTCTTT.

This rearrangement joins TRBV7-9 to TRBJ1-5; D uncertain. Trimming cost V 5 bases and J 1 base, with 12 bases left between them. The CDR3 sequence is 15 residues long. Germline assignment: CDR1 SEHNR and CDR2 FQNEAQ (reference sequence). The CDR3 is CASSPRGVSNQPQHF. The CDR3 DNA sequence: TGTGCCAGCAGCCCCAGAGGCGTCAGCAATCAGCCCCAGCATTTT.

This chain uses TRBV7-8 with TRBJ2-5, with D possibly being TRBD2 (6 bases). CDR1 SGHVS and CDR2 FQNEAQ come from the germline V gene. This CDR3 has 13 residues. Trimming removed 5 bases from V and 10 bases from J, with 17 bases in between. The CDR3 sequence: CASSPDQGEDQYF. The CDR3 nucleotides read TGTGCCAGCAGCCCTGACCAAGGGGAGGACCAGTACTTC.

The chain links TRBV4-1 to TRBJ1-6; D gene uncertain. There are 21 residues in the CDR3. V was trimmed by 0 bases and J by 0 bases, leaving 21 bases between them. Germline V CDR1 and CDR2: MGHRA, YSYEKL. CDR3 bases: TGCGCCAGCAGCCAAGATCCAGTCTTCGGGCAGAGCTTCTCCTATAATTCACCCCTCCACTTT. Translating gives CASSQDPVFGQSFSYNSPLHF.

The chain links TRBV5-1 to TRBJ2-5; D tentatively reads TRBD1 or TRBD2 (5 bases each). V was clipped by 3 bases and J by 4 bases, with 13 bases between them. The CDR3 covers 14 residues. CDR1 is SGHRS, CDR2 YFSETQ, per germline. Written as DNA, the CDR3 is TGCGCCAGCAGCTCGGGACCCCTAGGAGAGACCCAGTACTTC. This codes for CASSSGPLGETQYF.

In its sample, this clone was seen once. The gene calls are TRBV30 and TRBJ1-1, with D possibly TRBD1 on 5 matching bases. The V end was cut by 3 bases, the J end by 0 bases, with 8 bases between. The CDR3 is 13 amino acids. CDR1 and CDR2 (germline): GTSNPN, SVGIG (reference sequence). The CDR3 DNA follows: TGTGCCTGGAGCGAGGGGTTGAACACTGAAGCTTTCTTT. Amino acids: CAWSEGLNTEAFF.

The chain recombines TRBV9 with TRBJ2-1; the match to TRBD2 covers 9 bases. The V gene end was trimmed by 0 bases and the J gene end by 7 bases; junction bases not matched to a gene: 5. The germline CDR1 and CDR2 sequences are SGDLS and YYNGEE. The CDR3 runs 15 residues. CDR3 bases: TGTGCCAGCAGCGTAGTTAGCGGGAGAATGAATGAGCAGTTCTTC. This gives the protein CASSVVSGRMNEQFF.

This clone was seen only a few times. The genes are TRBV7-3 and TRBJ1-1, with no clear D. Germline lookup yields CDR1 SGHTA and CDR2 FQGTGA. Trimming pared 2 bases from V and 5 bases from J, leaving 9 bases between. The CDR3 covers 13 residues. CDR3 DNA sequence: TGTGCCAGCAGCTTATCGACAAGGACTGAAGCTTTCTTT. Its protein is CASSLSTRTEAFF.

This sequence joins TRBV25-1 and TRBJ1-2; D is uncertain. Between the trimmed V and J ends, which lost 1 base and 8 bases, there was a span of 14 bases. The CDR3 consists of 14 residues. In germline, CDR1 is MGHDK, CDR2 SYGVNS. CDR3 nucleotide sequence: TGTGCCAGCAGTGAATCAGTCAGGACGAGGGGCTACACCTTC. Encoded protein: CASSESVRTRGYTF.

The chain combines TRBV30 with TRBJ1-3, with unresolved D. This CDR3 is 13 amino acids long. Trimming left V 2 bases short and J 0 bases short, with 5 bases between. The germline V gene has CDR1 GTSNPN and CDR2 SVGIG (reference sequence). The CDR3 DNA follows: TGTGCCTGGAGTTGGAGCTCTGGAAACACCATATATTTT. This gives the protein CAWSWSSGNTIYF.